The next 7 T cell receptor beta chains were all read from a single sample in a study of control samples from healthy donors and cancer patients. Here immunoSEQ multiplex PCR was the method, and the copy in TCRdb shows in-frame clones only, minus some. The data show over 100,000 clones, more than 80% seen once. Sequencing was carried out using blood. The receptors come from a man aged 40-49 years in good health.

The CDR3 DNA reads as TGTGCCAGCAGTACCACGGAGGATCCTAACTATGGCTACACCTTC. Protein product: CASSTTEDPNYGYTF. The chain employs TRBV6-5 and TRBJ1-2, with D hard to call. This CDR3 is built from 15 residues. Trimming removed 5 bases from V and 0 bases from J, with 13 bases in between. The germline CDR1 and CDR2 sequences are MNHEY and SVGAGI.

The chain is built from TRBV21-1 and TRBJ2-7; the D call TRBD2 from the table was never checked on the DNA. TRBV21-1 is described as a pseudogene. The CDR3 contains 21 residues. The CDR3 DNA reads TGTGCCAGCAGCACCCAGACGAGCCTAGCGGGGGGCCGATCTACCTCCTACGAGCAGTACTTC. Its translation: CASSTQTSLAGGRSTSYEQYF.

This clone showed up just once. The CDR3 loop is CSVRGHKSSTDTQYF. In DNA, the CDR3 is TGCAGCGTTAGGGGACACAAGTCTAGCACAGATACGCAGTATTTT. This chain uses TRBV29-1 with TRBJ2-3; maybe TRBD1 (6 bases). The germline CDR1 and CDR2 sequences are SQVTM and ANQGSEA. Trimming removed 5 bases from V and 0 bases from J, with 15 bases in between. The CDR3 contains 15 residues.

This chain links TRBV6-5 with TRBJ1-4; TRBD1 matches 9 bases. After removal of 4 bases from V and 3 bases from J, the junction contained 3 bases not matched to a gene. The CDR3 is made up of 15 amino acids. Per germline, CDR1 MNHEY and CDR2 SVGAGI. CDR3 coding DNA: TGTGCCAGCAGTTCGGGACAGGGCTCTAATGAAAAACTGTTTTTT. Translation: CASSSGQGSNEKLFF.

V gene TRBV5-1 combines with J gene TRBJ2-1, with D perhaps TRBD1 (6 bases). The V end lost 4 bases, the J end lost 2 bases, and 13 bases lay between the germline ends. Germline CDR1 SGHRS, CDR2 YFSETQ. This CDR3 comprises 15 residues. The CDR3 nucleotides read TGCGCCAGCAGCCCCGGACAGACTACCTACAATGAGCAGTTCTTC. Encoded protein: CASSPGQTTYNEQFF.

The chain joins TRBV7-2 to TRBJ2-3, with unresolved D. The CDR3 spans 11 residues. In germline, CDR1 is SGHTA, CDR2 FQGNSA. V lost 3 bases, J lost 10 bases, and 8 bases lay in between. The CDR3: CASSFNSPQYF. The CDR3 DNA reads TGTGCCAGCAGCTTCAACTCACCGCAGTATTTT.

The V gene is TRBV3-1 (or the pseudogene TRBV3-2), the J gene TRBJ2-7; D possibly corresponds to TRBD1 (5 bases). V was shortened by 0 bases and J by 3 bases, with 15 bases between the two germline ends. Per the germline V gene, CDR1 is LGHDT and CDR2 is YNNKEL (reference sequence). This CDR3 has 16 amino acids. The CDR3 coding sequence is TGTGCCAGCAGCCAAGATCGGCGACAGCACAACTACGAGCAGTACTTC. This gives the protein CASSQDRRQHNYEQYF.